This paragraph reports one TCR beta chain. Sequencing was performed with immunoSEQ multiplex PCR; in TCRdb, only in-frame clones are kept and a portion is missing. The table has around 60,000 clones, under 95% seen once; the top ten hold around 0.4%. The data originate from a study of OX40 agonist ivuxolimab in advanced cancers. Study-level background: A mean age of approximately 64 years, range about 23 to 90, was recorded, and roughly 80% were male.

This CDR3 region has 15 residues. V lost 4 bases to trimming and J lost 6 bases; unmatched junction nucleotides: 8. Germline V CDR1 and CDR2: SGHTA, FQGNSA. This chain uses TRBV7-2 with TRBJ1-4, with 7 bases that match TRBD1. The material sequenced was CD4+ or CD8+ T cells sorted from blood, taken in a trial of the OX40 agonist ivuxolimab. This sequence was found in an adult with an advanced solid tumor such as melanoma, head and neck, liver or kidney cancer. The CDR3 coding sequence is TGTGCCAGCAGCTCGGGTGGGACAGTACATGAAAAACTGTTTTTT. It specifies CASSSGGTVHEKLFF.